This TCR beta chain was captured by sequencing in a study of Ad26.COV2.S vaccination and SARS-CoV-2 variants. Study summary: Donor was assigned to the Ad26.COV2.S arm of trial COV1001. General observations from the study: Using TCR breadth and depth analyses may have led to underestimated total T cell responses.

The treatment was: roughly 19 received Ad26.COV2.S at low or high dose, single or two shots; about five received placebo; per-sample allocation not given. Day 63 following the first vaccine or placebo injection was when the samples were taken. An Ad26 vector expressing Wuhan-strain SARS-CoV-2 spike constituted the vaccine. This clone was seen a few times. Its antigen is not identified. This CDR3 comprises 13 residues. CDR1 and CDR2 from the germline V gene are SGHRS and YFSETQ. Trimming left V 4 bases short and J 0 bases short, with 7 bases between. The protocol was immunoSEQ multiplex PCR, while the TCRdb copy is restricted to in-frame clones and leaves out a portion. This table has around 350,000 clones, 80% to 90% appearing once.

The sequence came from a person between 18 and 60 years old who received the Ad26.COV2.S COVID-19 vaccine or a placebo. The genes are TRBV5-1 and TRBJ1-2; TRBD1 is a possible D gene (6 bases). The material sequenced was peripheral blood, taken in a trial of Ad26.COV2.S vaccine versus placebo. This CDR3 reads CASSGQPNYGYTF. The CDR3 DNA reads as TGCGCCAGCAGCGGACAGCCTAACTATGGCTACACCTTC.